Reported below is one T cell receptor beta chain. Its specificity is unknown. The assay was immunoSEQ multiplex PCR, and TCRdb's table has in-frame clones only and misses some. Among 78,000 or so clones listed, about 92% were seen once. This specimen comes from a study of OX40 agonist ivuxolimab in advanced cancers. Study-wide context: An agonistic human IgG2 monoclonal antibody against OX40 (CD134) was given. Allowance was made for prior anti-PD-1, anti-PD-L1 or anti-CTLA-4 therapy, and about 40% had some.

Whole-study results and caveats: Patients with a partial response at 0.1-3.0 mg/kg had among the lowest clonal expansion.

Sample: CD4+ or CD8+ T cells sorted from blood, taken in a trial of the OX40 agonist ivuxolimab. The source of this sequence is an adult with an advanced solid tumor such as melanoma, head and neck, liver or kidney cancer.

CDR3 DNA: TGTGCCAGCAGCCAAGATGTAGGGGGGAATGAAAAACTGTTTTTT. Amino acid sequence: CASSQDVGGNEKLFF. This chain uses TRBV14 with TRBJ1-4; a weak D match, TRBD1 (6 bases). The CDR3 spans 15 residues. Trimming left V 0 bases short and J 5 bases short, with 10 bases between. Per germline, CDR1 SGHDN and CDR2 FVKESK.